The 24 T cell receptor beta chains listed next were all sequenced from one sample in a study of cytomegalovirus exposure and HLA in healthy donors. The PCR used 60 Vbeta and 13 Jbeta primers. Clones were read by immunoSEQ multiplex PCR, and TCRdb kept only the in-frame ones, dropping some. The profile shows roughly 170,000 clones, approximately 84% of them singletons. The sequencing sample was made of PBMCs. The receptors were gathered from a woman between 50 and 59 years old in good health and CMV-seropositive.

The V gene is TRBV7-2, the J gene TRBJ2-7, with D maybe TRBD2 (5 bases). The V gene lost 1 base and the J gene lost 6 bases, with 13 bases spanning the gap. The CDR3 covers 14 residues. Per germline, CDR1 SGHTA and CDR2 FQGNSA. The CDR3 DNA sequence: TGTGCCAGCAGCTTAGTTTCAGGAGGAGGCGAGCAGTACTTC. Translated, it gives CASSLVSGGGEQYF.

The rearrangement uses TRBV30 and TRBJ2-3, with 9 bases matching TRBD2. The CDR3 sequence is 16 residues long. Per the germline V gene, CDR1 is GTSNPN and CDR2 is SVGIG (reference sequence). After removal of 4 bases from V and 2 bases from J, the junction contained 10 bases not matched to a gene. The CDR3 coding sequence is TGTGCCTGGAACGTCCCAGCGGGGGGCTACACAGATACGCAGTATTTT. It translates to CAWNVPAGGYTDTQYF.

As regards this clone: This CDR3 is also generated by other DNA sequences in the sample. This chain uses TRBV19 with TRBJ1-5; D call uncertain. Germline lookup yields CDR1 LNHDA and CDR2 SQIVND (reference sequence). With 3 bases removed from V and 0 bases from J, the gap between germline ends came to 6 bases. The CDR3 runs to 14 residues. The CDR3 region is CASSIQDSNQPQHF. The CDR3 DNA follows: TGTGCCAGTAGTATTCAGGATAGCAATCAGCCCCAGCATTTT. Combining the CDR3 with reference TRBV19 and TRBJ1-5 gives the whole variable domain DGGITQSPKYLFRKEGQNVTLSCEQNLNHDAMYWYRQDPGQGLRLIYYSQIVNDFQKGDIAEGYSVSREKKESFPLTVTSAQKNPTAFYLCASSIQDSNQPQHFGDGTRLSIL.

This clone was counted a few times. The genes are TRBV10-3 and TRBJ2-2; 8 bases fit TRBD2. CDR1 is ENHRY, CDR2 SYGVKD, per germline. V was clipped by 7 bases and J by 0 bases; unmatched bases: 7. There are 16 residues in the CDR3. The CDR3 coding sequence is TGTGCCATCAAGGTCAGCGGGGGCCCGAACACCGGGGAGCTGTTTTTT. It encodes CAIKVSGGPNTGELFF.

This clone showed up just once. One end of the junction is discordant with germline, which a read error may explain. The V and J genes are TRBV7-9 and TRBJ2-5; tentatively, D is TRBD1 (5 bases). The CDR3 totals 12 residues. Germline lookup yields CDR1 SEHNR and CDR2 FQNEAQ (reference sequence). CDR3 sequence reads: CSSSLGRGTQYF. The CDR3, as DNA: TGTTCCAGCAGCTTAGGAAGGGGGACCCAGTACTTC.

The V call is TRBV7-9, the J call TRBJ2-1, with TRBD2 as a possible D gene (7 bases). The CDR3 contains 16 residues. V was trimmed by 8 bases and J by 7 bases, leaving 24 bases between them. The germline V gene encodes CDR1 SEHNR and CDR2 FQNEAQ (reference sequence). Here the CDR3 reads CASAPPWGGLRNEQFF. In nucleotides, the CDR3 is TGTGCCAGCGCCCCCCCCTGGGGGGGCCTTCGTAATGAGCAGTTCTTC.

To note about this clone: Within the sample, other DNA sequences also encode this same CDR3. The CDR3, as DNA: TGTGCCAGCAGCTTAGGGGGGCAGAGCTCCTATAATTCACCCCTCCACTTT. The encoded protein is CASSLGGQSSYNSPLHF. The chain carries TRBV7-2 and TRBJ1-6, with D maybe TRBD1 (6 bases). V gave up 1 base and J gave up 0 bases, with 10 bases separating them. Per the germline V gene, CDR1 is SGHTA and CDR2 is FQGNSA. This CDR3 region has 17 residues.

The CDR3 loop is CASSAIGASGNTIYF. In DNA, the CDR3 is TGCGCCAGCAGCGCCATCGGAGCTTCTGGAAACACCATATATTTT. This chain connects TRBV5-1 to TRBJ1-3, with D unresolved. Trimming pared 4 bases from V and 1 base from J, leaving 12 bases between. This CDR3 contains 15 residues. CDR1 and CDR2 from the germline V gene are SGHRS and YFSETQ.

This chain connects TRBV28 to TRBJ1-2; D is unresolved. V gave up 7 bases and J gave up 4 bases, with 16 bases separating them. The length of the CDR3 is 14 residues. The V gene's germline CDR1 is MDHEN and CDR2 SYDVKM. CDR3 in DNA: TGTGCCAGCACCCCCGCGGCGGGGATCTATGGCTACACCTTC. Translating it yields CASTPAAGIYGYTF.

The rearrangement links TRBV4-1 to TRBJ2-1; 12 bases fit TRBD2. The CDR3 totals 16 residues. Germline V gives CDR1 MGHRA, CDR2 YSYEKL. Unmatched junction bases numbered 6, after V lost 4 bases and J lost 5 bases. The CDR3, as DNA: TGCGCCAGCAGCCCTCGGACTAGCGGGGTTAACAATGAGCAGTTCTTC. Translating gives CASSPRTSGVNNEQFF.

The J gene is TRBJ1-1, the V gene TRBV4-3; D might be TRBD1 (5 bases). The germline V gene has CDR1 LGHNA and CDR2 YSLEER. Between the trimmed V and J ends, which lost 0 bases and 3 bases, there was a span of 11 bases. This CDR3 contains 15 residues. CDR3 amino acids: CASSQDREYYTEAFF. CDR3 nucleotides: TGCGCCAGCAGCCAAGACAGGGAATATTACACTGAAGCTTTCTTT.

The genes are TRBV27 and TRBJ2-5; a weak D match, TRBD2 (5 bases). The CDR3 spans 16 residues. V lost 4 bases and J lost 4, with 19 bases in between. Germline V gene data show CDR1 as MNHEY and CDR2 as SMNVEV (reference sequence). The CDR3 DNA sequence: TGTGCCAGCAGTTCCCGGCCCTCTTCAAGCGGAGAGACCCAGTACTTC. This translates into CASSSRPSSSGETQYF.

This clone has just one count. The chain combines TRBV9 with TRBJ2-1; 9 positions agree with TRBD2. The ends lost 4 bases at V and 5 bases at J; junction bases unmatched: 13. CDR3 length equals 17 residues. CDR1 SGDLS and CDR2 YYNGEE come from the germline V gene. CDR3 nucleotide sequence: TGTGCCAGCAGCCCCCAACCAGCGGGGGGATCGGACAATGAGCAGTTCTTC. Its protein product is CASSPQPAGGSDNEQFF.

The V gene is TRBV6-1, the J gene TRBJ2-5, with D possibly matching TRBD1 (6 bases). Germline CDR1 is MNHNS and CDR2 is SASEGT. CDR3 size: 15 residues. The V end was cut by 2 bases, the J end by 5 bases, with 15 bases between. The CDR3 region is CASSESDGQWETQYF. CDR3 sequence (DNA): TGTGCCAGCAGTGAATCGGACGGACAGTGGGAGACCCAGTACTTC.

The chain combines TRBV7-3 with TRBJ2-3; D is unclear. CDR1 SGHTA and CDR2 FQGTGA come from the germline V gene. Trimming shortened V by 2 bases and J by 5 bases, and 8 bases separated the two germline ends. The CDR3 loop spans 13 amino acids. CDR3 loop: CASSLGWLDTQYF. In DNA, the CDR3 is TGTGCCAGCAGCTTAGGTTGGCTAGATACGCAGTATTTT.

The chain carries TRBV7-3 and TRBJ1-6, with TRBD1 matching 9 bases. J was trimmed by 7 bases and V by 4 bases; bases with no gene match: 5. The germline CDR1 and CDR2 sequences are SGHTA and FQGTGA. The CDR3 is 15 residues long. This CDR3 is CASSSSGTGNSPLHF. CDR3 DNA: TGTGCCAGCAGCTCTTCCGGGACAGGGAATTCACCCCTCCACTTT.

The V and J genes are TRBV10-3 and TRBJ1-4, with unresolved D. Deletions cut 3 bases from V and 5 bases from J, with 7 bases between. Germline CDR1 reads ENHRY; CDR2 reads SYGVKD. The CDR3 consists of 13 residues. CDR3 amino acids: CAISEGGNEKLFF. The CDR3, as DNA: TGTGCCATCAGTGAAGGAGGGAATGAAAAACTGTTTTTT.

The gene calls are TRBV28 and TRBJ1-4; D is undetermined. Germline CDR1 MDHEN, CDR2 SYDVKM. V shed 2 bases and J shed 8 bases, with 15 bases lying between them. This CDR3 is 15 amino acids long. The CDR3 nucleotides read TGTGCCAGCAGTTTAGCGGGCAGCGGGTTAGAAAAACTGTTTTTT. Protein sequence: CASSLAGSGLEKLFF.

This clone was seen only a few times. The chain combines TRBV29-1 with TRBJ1-1, with 11 nucleotides matching TRBD1. The CDR3 extends over 14 amino acids. Germline CDR1 is SQVTM and CDR2 is ANQGSEA. V dropped 6 bases and J dropped 1; count of bases not matched to a gene: 4. CDR3 DNA sequence: TGCAGCGTAAGGGGGACAGGGGGGAACACTGAAGCTTTCTTT. Translation gives CSVRGTGGNTEAFF.

The chain couples TRBV5-1 to TRBJ1-5; weak D call: TRBD1 (5 bases). V shed 0 bases and J shed 0 bases, with 10 bases lying between them. In germline, CDR1 is SGHRS, CDR2 YFSETQ. CDR3 length: 16 residues. CDR3 amino acids: CASSLEGRDSNQPQHF. DNA for the CDR3: TGCGCCAGCAGCTTGGAGGGCAGGGATAGCAATCAGCCCCAGCATTTT.

CDR3 sequence: CASSLVSSGYTGELFF. In DNA, the CDR3 is TGTGCCAGCAGCTTAGTGTCTAGCGGATACACCGGGGAGCTGTTTTTT. This sequence joins TRBV11-2 and TRBJ2-2; TRBD2 agrees at 7 bases. V lost 1 base, J lost 3 bases, and 5 bases stayed unmatched. Looked up from germline, CDR1 is SGHAT and CDR2 is FQNNGV. This CDR3 contains 16 residues. Full variable domain (outside the CDR3, taken from reference TRBV11-2 and TRBJ2-2): EAGVAQSPRYKIIEKRQSVAFWCNPISGHATLYWYQQILGQGPKLLIQFQNNGVVDDSQLPKDRFSAERLKGVDSTLKIQPAKLEDSAVYLCASSLVSSGYTGELFFGEGSRLTVL.

The chain's CDR3 is CASSPNYVRGHYNEQFF. The CDR3 bases are TGTGCCAGCAGTCCCAACTACGTCAGGGGCCACTACAATGAGCAGTTCTTC. The chain uses TRBV28 and TRBJ2-1; D is possibly TRBD1 (6 bases). From germline, CDR1 is MDHEN and CDR2 SYDVKM. CDR3 length: 17 residues. Trimming removed 5 bases at V and 3 bases at J, with 20 bases between.

V is TRBV28 and J is TRBJ2-3, with D tentatively TRBD2 (6 bases). The CDR3 is 13 amino acids. Germline V gene data show CDR1 as MDHEN and CDR2 as SYDVKM. V shed 10 bases and J shed 2 bases, with 13 bases lying between them. CDR3 region: CATLADLTDTQYF. The CDR3 DNA follows: TGTGCCACTTTAGCGGACCTCACAGATACGCAGTATTTT.

V gene TRBV11-2 combines with J gene TRBJ1-2; maybe TRBD1 (6 bases). Trimming removed 5 bases at V and 9 bases at J, with 16 bases between. The germline V gene encodes CDR1 SGHAT and CDR2 FQNNGV. This CDR3 comprises 13 residues. The CDR3 here is CASSLSPDRSYTF. Written as DNA, the CDR3 is TGTGCCAGCAGCCTCAGCCCCGACAGGAGCTACACCTTC.